This TCR beta chain was found in a study of beta chain features in type 1 diabetes (dated by TCRdb to 2016 to 2019). With respect to the entire study: Mean age, gender distribution, total cell number and subset yield were not different between patients and healthy donors. A total of some 100,000,000 sorted cells were examined across all samples, and the number of cells per subset was strongly correlated with RNA yield. The study compared TCRB repertoires of sorted circulating CD4+ T cell subsets between recently diagnosed type 1 diabetes patients and matched healthy donors. Regulatory and stem cell-like memory subsets were obtained from only 8 patients and roughly 8 healthy donors, while naive and central memory subsets were obtained from all 28 donors.

General study outcomes and caveats: Type 1 diabetes patients showed a moderate but significant shortening of TCRB CDR3 length in all four CD4+ subsets. Sequencing cDNA rather than genomic DNA could over-represent highly expressing activated cells, although activation and CD3 levels did not differ between groups. Only small numbers of individuals were included in the HLA sub-analyses, which left unresolved whether HLA type had any influence on TCRB rearrangement. Patients with type 1 diabetes made fewer insertions and deleted more nucleotides at VDJ recombination sites, implying thymic rearrangement abnormalities. PCR may preferentially amplify shorter templates, but because patient and control samples were amplified and corrected together, any resulting skew would affect both groups equally. The naive, central memory and regulatory TCRB repertoires appeared to resemble one another more closely among patients than among healthy donors.

Each donor gave one peripheral blood draw, averaging approximately 0.11 L, which was collected into heparinised tubes. A BD FACSAria II and a panel including CD45RO, CCR7, CD25, CD127, CD95 and CD27 were used to sort naive, central memory, regulatory and stem cell-like memory CD4+ T cells. Every sorted population had a purity above 98%. PBMCs were isolated right away by Lymphoprep density gradient centrifugation and were stained directly, without culture. Samples were stained and sorted in pairs, with one healthy donor and one patient per experiment, so that batch effects were minimized. The entire isolated RNA was reverse transcribed using the High Capacity cDNA Reverse Transcription Kit, and thus expressed TCRB transcripts were sequenced. Naive, central memory and regulatory T cell samples underwent deep immunoSEQ sequencing, averaging around 4 million total reads per sample. Sorted cells were lysed in RLT buffer and RNA was extracted with DNase-treated RNeasy Micro or Mini kits, depending on cell number. Each cell subset was processed on its own to prevent cross-contamination, while patient and healthy donor samples were processed together. Using the immunoSEQ multiplex PCR, TCRB sequences were amplified from cDNA into 87-bp fragments spanning the CDR3 region. Amplicons were sequenced on the Illumina HiSeq platform. On the authors' methods: Synthetic template baselines were used to correct PCR bias computationally, reads within Hamming distance 2 were collapsed together, and singletons that could not be merged were discarded. By aligning reads against IMGT, V, D and J genes, CDR3 length, and insertions or deletions at six rearrangement sites were assigned. Clonotype counts were normalized to sorted cell number within each subset before computing true diversity and Gini coefficients with the tcR R package. Repertoire sharing was quantified using the overlap coefficient calculated on TCRB nucleotide sequences. This immuneACCESS table, as held by TCRdb, lists in-frame sequences with V and J called but not all clones. Of the missing ones, under half trace to an unresolved V gene in checked studies; the others have no known cause. The DNA was the basis for D and trimming; V, J and clone size are from that table. The sample has some 350,000 clones on record, 9.6% of them singletons. The ten largest make up approximately 0.6% of the sample.

This clone was seen many times. This clone's antigen is unknown. No much larger clone is present one base from it, and per-base qualities are unavailable. From its cysteine to its phenylalanine, the CDR3 spans 14 amino acids. Just CDR3 DNA is preserved here, 42 bases in frame from base 1. CDR1 MDHEN and CDR2 SYDVKM are derived from the germline V gene. The germline V and J ends show losses of 3 bases and 12 bases respectively, and no gene match explains 12 bases of the junction. The TCR sequence derives from a young man with type 1 diabetes. The sequencing sample was made of central memory CD4+ T cells from blood. The rearranged chain carries TRBV28 and TRBJ2-7; the junction holds 9 bases that match TRBD1. The CDR3 region has the sequence CASSLPSGTGHLYF. In nucleotides, the sequence is TGTGCCAGCAGTTTGCCTTCCGGGACAGGGCATCTGTACTTC.